A single sample gave rise to the 12 T cell receptor beta chains below, sequenced in a study of blood T cell repertoires in COVID-19. TCRdb keeps only in-frame clones here, not all; method: immunoSEQ multiplex PCR. The sample lists under 200,000 clones; roughly 89% were seen once. Sequencing was carried out using peripheral blood. The receptors shown here come from a woman aged 60-75 years who had recovered from COVID-19.

This rearrangement joins TRBV18 to TRBJ1-1; 8 bases align to TRBD1. CDR1 and CDR2 (germline): KGHSH, LQKENI. The CDR3 sequence is 14 residues long. J gave up 4 bases and V 4 bases, and 5 bases lay outside the gene matches. Here the CDR3 reads CASSLQTGGTEAFF. In DNA form, the CDR3 reads TGTGCCAGCTCACTCCAAACAGGGGGCACTGAAGCTTTCTTT.

This rearrangement joins TRBV7-6 to TRBJ2-5; D call uncertain. The CDR3 totals 13 residues. Germline V lookup: CDR1 SGHVS, CDR2 FNYEAQ. The V end was cut by 3 bases, the J end by 2 bases, with 7 bases between. CDR3 residues: CASSFSRQETQYF. The CDR3 nucleotides read TGTGCCAGCAGCTTTAGTAGACAAGAGACCCAGTACTTC.

In nucleotides, the CDR3 is TGTGCCAGCAGTCCCTGGACAACCAGTAATTCACCCCTCCACTTT. Protein sequence: CASSPWTTSNSPLHF. The J gene is TRBJ1-6, the V gene TRBV27; tentative D call: TRBD1 (5 bases). The V end lost 5 bases, the J end lost 6 bases, and 14 bases lay between the germline ends. Germline values: CDR1 MNHEY, CDR2 SMNVEV (reference sequence). The CDR3 runs 15 residues.

The V and J genes are TRBV5-1 and TRBJ2-7; 7 bases agree with TRBD1. V was pared by 5 bases and J by 2 bases, with 4 bases of the junction left unmatched. Germline CDR1 and CDR2: SGHRS and YFSETQ. This CDR3 has 13 amino acids. This CDR3 reads CASSRDRPYEQYF. CDR3 nucleotide sequence: TGCGCCAGCAGTCGGGACAGACCCTACGAGCAGTACTTC.

V is TRBV3-1 (or the pseudogene TRBV3-2) and J is TRBJ1-1; D is perhaps TRBD1 (5 bases). The CDR3 extends over 14 amino acids. The V end lost 3 bases, the J end lost 4 bases, and 12 bases lay between the germline ends. The germline CDR1 and CDR2 sequences are LGHDT and YNNKEL (reference sequence). The CDR3 region is CASSQQGLTTEAFF. The CDR3 coding sequence is TGTGCCAGCAGCCAGCAGGGATTGACCACTGAAGCTTTCTTT.

V usage is TRBV23-1 and J usage is TRBJ1-5; maybe TRBD1 (6 bases). TRBV23-1 is labeled an ORF, and its function is uncertain. The germline V and J ends were trimmed by 8 bases and 11 bases, with 31 bases remaining between them. The CDR3 totals 17 residues. The DNA of the CDR3 is TGCGCCAGCGTCAAAGCCTCCCTCAGGGGATCCAAGGGGACCCAGCATTTT. Translating it yields CASVKASLRGSKGTQHF.

The V and J genes are TRBV28 and TRBJ2-7; TRBD2 is a possible D gene (6 bases). The CDR3 runs 19 residues. CDR1 MDHEN and CDR2 SYDVKM come from the germline V gene. V gave up 6 bases and J gave up 2 bases, with 29 bases separating them. The CDR3 reads CASSTSTGTQRRGTYEQYF. In DNA, the CDR3 is TGTGCCAGCAGCACTTCCACCGGGACCCAAAGGCGGGGTACCTACGAGCAGTACTTC.

V and J are TRBV29-1 and TRBJ1-1; D is unclear. The CDR3 spans 15 residues. V was trimmed by 3 bases and J by 3 bases, leaving 17 bases between them. Germline lookup yields CDR1 SQVTM and CDR2 ANQGSEA. In DNA, the CDR3 is TGCAGCGTTGAGGGGAGCCCCCTATATGACACTGAAGCTTTCTTT. Amino acid sequence: CSVEGSPLYDTEAFF.

The chain couples TRBV6-6 to TRBJ2-1, with a weak D call TRBD1 (7 bases). The germline V gene has CDR1 MNHNY and CDR2 SVGAGI (reference sequence). V was clipped by 2 bases and J by 4 bases, with 15 bases between them. This CDR3 is built from 16 residues. CDR3 protein: CASSYEQGRSYNEQFF. DNA for the CDR3: TGTGCCAGCAGTTACGAACAGGGGAGGTCGTACAATGAGCAGTTCTTC.

This rearrangement joins TRBV21-1 to TRBJ2-7; TRBD1, the D gene given by the table, was not confirmed from the DNA. TRBV21-1 is deemed a pseudogene. This CDR3 has 15 residues. CDR3 DNA: TGTGCCTCGGCGGTCTTCCCCCAGGGATACTACGAGCAGTACTTC. Translated: CASAVFPQGYYEQYF.

The chain has TRBV7-9 and TRBJ1-4; 9 bases match TRBD1. The CDR3 has 16 residues. Germline lookup yields CDR1 SEHNR and CDR2 FQNEAQ (reference sequence). V lost 5 bases, J lost 5 bases, and 9 bases stayed unmatched. CDR3 region: CASSLTWTGVNEKLFF. The CDR3 bases are TGTGCCAGCAGCCTAACCTGGACAGGGGTCAATGAAAAACTGTTTTTT.

The genes are TRBV18 and TRBJ1-5; 8 nucleotides line up with TRBD1. V gave up 6 bases and J gave up 6 bases; unmatched junction bases: 7. The germline V gene has CDR1 KGHSH and CDR2 LQKENI. The CDR3 runs to 14 residues. The DNA of the CDR3 is TGTGCCAGCTCCCCCGGGACAGGAGTTCAGCCCCAGCATTTT. Amino acid sequence: CASSPGTGVQPQHF.